One sample yielded the 21 T cell receptor beta chains listed below, sequenced in a study of T cells in Graves' hyperthyroidism and ophthalmopathy. Amplification of TCR beta CDR3 regions used RNA as the template. Using the HTBI primer set, a first-round RT-PCR was run on the TCR CDR3. TCRdb reprocessed the multiplex PCR reads with MiXCR, giving one entry per CDR3 protein. Of approximately 250,000 distinct CDR3 sequences listed, roughly 22% are singletons. Material for sequencing was blood. These receptors were taken from a woman between 40 and 50 years old with Graves' ophthalmopathy.

A few counts support this clonotype. The chain links TRBV6-1 to TRBJ2-7; D is uncertain. Germline CDR1 and CDR2: MNHNS and SASEGT. The CDR3 spans 11 residues. Trimming took 3 bases from V and 12 from J, leaving 12 bases between them. The CDR3 DNA reads TGTGCCAGCAGTGACTTTTCATCCCGGTACTTC. This gives the protein CASSDFSSRYF.

V is TRBV28 and J is TRBJ2-7; D might be TRBD2 (5 bases). V lost 6 bases and J lost 5, with 23 bases in between. CDR1 is MDHEN and CDR2 is SYDVKM in the germline V gene. The CDR3 totals 16 residues. The CDR3 protein is CASSLPTARGMDEQYF. CDR3 DNA: TGTGCCAGCAGCTTACCTACAGCGAGAGGGATGGACGAGCAGTACTTC. The whole variable domain, filled in from reference TRBV28 and TRBJ2-7, reads DVKVTQSSRYLVKRTGEKVFLECVQDMDHENMFWYRQDPGLGLRLIYFSYDVKMKEKGDIPEGYSVSREKKERFSLILESASTNQTSMYLCASSLPTARGMDEQYFGPGTRLTVT.

This clonotype has at least ten counts. V and J are TRBV12-3 or TRBV12-4 and TRBJ1-5; D may be TRBD1 (5 bases). The CDR3 totals 15 residues. V was trimmed by 6 bases and J by 9 bases, leaving 21 bases between them. The CDR3 protein is CASRSRDGNVGPQHF. DNA of the CDR3: TGTGCCAGCAGATCGAGGGACGGGAATGTGGGGCCCCAGCATTTT.

CDR3 DNA sequence: TGCGCCAGCAGCCTCGGGACTGTCTCCTCTAACTATGGCTACACCTTC. This sequence encodes CASSLGTVSSNYGYTF. The chain has TRBV5-1 and TRBJ1-2, with D perhaps matching TRBD1 (5 bases). Germline CDR1 is SGHRS and CDR2 is YFSETQ. Trimming removed 4 bases at V and 0 bases at J, with 16 bases between. The CDR3 sequence is 16 residues long.

This clonotype showed up many times. The rearrangement joins TRBV4-1 to TRBJ2-2, with D perhaps matching TRBD1 (7 bases). Germline CDR1 MGHRA, CDR2 YSYEKL. This CDR3 region has 17 residues. The V end was cut by 4 bases, the J end by 2 bases, with 17 bases between. The CDR3 here is CASSRGQGGRNTGELFF. CDR3 bases: TGCGCCAGCAGCCGAGGGCAGGGGGGACGAAACACCGGGGAGCTGTTTTTT.

This clonotype has a count of ten or more. The chain uses TRBV20-1 and TRBJ2-2, with unresolved D. The CDR3 loop spans 15 amino acids. V lost 0 bases, J lost 2 bases, and 10 bases lay in between. Germline V gene sequence: CDR1 DFQATT, CDR2 SNEGSKA (reference sequence). CDR3 DNA: TGCAGTGCTAGAGATAGGGCGGTTAACACCGGGGAGCTGTTTTTT. As protein: CSARDRAVNTGELFF.

The sample holds a few counts of this clonotype. A read error may be the cause here, since a much bigger clone is one base away. This chain uses TRBV18 with TRBJ2-7; D is ambiguous. The V end lost 5 bases, the J end lost 3 bases, and 11 bases lay between the germline ends. This CDR3 region has 13 residues. Germline V gives CDR1 KGHSH, CDR2 LQKENI. The CDR3: CASSTLPYYEQYF. The CDR3 DNA reads as TGTGCCAGCTCAACGCTTCCTTACTACGAGCAGTACTTC.

The rearrangement joins TRBV7-8 to TRBJ2-7, with D possibly being TRBD2 (5 bases). Germline CDR1 SGHVS, CDR2 FQNEAQ. The CDR3 spans 12 residues. The V end lost 1 base, the J end lost 7 bases, and 8 bases lay between the germline ends. In DNA form, the CDR3 reads TGTGCCAGCAGCTTAGTGAGGGATGAGCAGTACTTC. Translation: CASSLVRDEQYF. Full variable domain (rest looked up from reference TRBV7-8 and TRBJ2-7): GAGVSQSPRYKVAKRGQDVALRCDPISGHVSLFWYQQALGQGPEFLTYFQNEAQLDKSGLPSDRFFAERPEGSVSTLKIQRTQQEDSAVYLCASSLVRDEQYFGPGTRLTVT.

Here the CDR3 reads CASSITGGKAFF. DNA for the CDR3: TGTGCCAGCAGCATTACAGGGGGCAAAGCTTTCTTT. The V and J genes are TRBV7-2 and TRBJ1-1; 9 bases are a match to TRBD1. Germline trimming cut 5 bases from V and 9 bases from J; bases unmatched to any gene: 4. Germline lookup yields CDR1 SGHTA and CDR2 FQGNSA. This CDR3 contains 12 residues. The full variable domain, completed using reference TRBV7-2 and TRBJ1-1, is GAGVSQSPSNKVTEKGKDVELRCDPISGHTALYWYRQSLGQGLEFLIYFQGNSAPDKSGLPSDRFSAERTGGSVSTLTIQRTQQEDSAVYLCASSITGGKAFFGQGTRLTVV.

This clonotype was counted between two and nine times. The chain joins TRBV6-1 to TRBJ2-1, with TRBD2 matching over 11 bases. The germline CDR1 and CDR2 sequences are MNHNS and SASEGT. J was trimmed by 10 bases and V by 5 bases; bases with no gene match: 4. The CDR3 totals 13 residues. CDR3 bases: TGTGCCAGCAGTAATAGCGGGAGGGTCGAGCAGTTCTTC. It is translated as CASSNSGRVEQFF.

Many counts were recorded for this clonotype. This chain joins TRBV28 and TRBJ2-5; D may be TRBD1 (5 bases). CDR3 size: 15 residues. Trimming stripped 6 bases from V and 5 bases from J, with 19 bases between. Germline CDR1 MDHEN, CDR2 SYDVKM. DNA of the CDR3: TGTGCCAGCAGCGGCCCCCTGGGGCGACGGGAGACCCAGTACTTC. Translation gives CASSGPLGRRETQYF. The full variable domain, its missing parts supplied by reference TRBV28 and TRBJ2-5, is DVKVTQSSRYLVKRTGEKVFLECVQDMDHENMFWYRQDPGLGLRLIYFSYDVKMKEKGDIPEGYSVSREKKERFSLILESASTNQTSMYLCASSGPLGRRETQYFGPGTRLLVL.

This clonotype was recorded at least ten times. The chain combines TRBV2 with TRBJ2-2; D is possibly TRBD1 or TRBD2 (6 bases each). The germline V gene has CDR1 SNHLY and CDR2 FYNNEI. The CDR3 has 14 residues. V lost 9 bases and J lost 1, with 12 bases in between. CDR3 amino acids: CARQGGLNTGELFF. The CDR3 nucleotides read TGTGCCAGACAGGGAGGCTTGAACACCGGGGAGCTGTTTTTT.

The chain joins TRBV24-1 to TRBJ1-1; 7 bases align to TRBD1. The CDR3 runs 15 residues. J gave up 2 bases and V 0 bases, and 2 bases lay outside the gene matches. Germline V gene lookup returns CDR1 KGHDR and CDR2 SFDVKD. The CDR3 is CATSDLRQGNTEAFF. The CDR3 nucleotides are TGTGCCACCAGTGATTTGCGACAGGGCAACACTGAAGCTTTCTTT.

This clonotype has more than one count but fewer than ten. This chain uses TRBV6-1 with TRBJ2-2; the D gene is possibly TRBD2 (7 bases). Germline values: CDR1 MNHNS, CDR2 SASEGT. The CDR3 totals 17 residues. V was shortened by 5 bases and J by 5 bases, with 21 bases between the two germline ends. For the CDR3, the DNA is TGTGCCAGCAGTCCATGGGGAGGGACAAGGCGGACCGGGGAGCTGTTTTTT. This codes for CASSPWGGTRRTGELFF.

In this sample, this clonotype turned up many times. The CDR3 here is CASSLLGGPGSGNTIYF. Written as DNA, the CDR3 is TGTGCCAGCAGTTTATTGGGGGGCCCAGGCTCTGGAAACACCATATATTTT. The chain has TRBV28 and TRBJ1-3; D perhaps matches TRBD1 (6 bases). The germline CDR1 and CDR2 sequences are MDHEN and SYDVKM. The CDR3 extends over 17 amino acids. The germline V and J ends were trimmed by 1 base and 0 bases, with 13 bases remaining between them.

This clonotype was found many times. V is TRBV11-2 and J is TRBJ2-2; 10 positions agree with TRBD1. CDR1 is SGHAT and CDR2 is FQNNGV in the germline V gene. Trimming cost V 4 bases and J 6 bases; bases outside gene matches: 11. The CDR3 length is 17 residues. CDR3 protein: CASSSPTDRGLPGELFF. CDR3 bases: TGTGCCAGCAGCTCACCCACCGACAGGGGGCTGCCCGGGGAGCTGTTTTTT.

In regard to this clonotype: With a much larger clone just one base away, this may be a read error. A read error is likely, as this CDR3 ends without the conserved phenylalanine or tryptophan. The V and J genes are TRBV30 and TRBJ2-7; D unresolved. V was cut by 1 base and J by 3 bases, with 10 bases left in between. CDR1 is GTSNPN, CDR2 SVGIG, per germline (reference sequence). The CDR3 consists of 13 residues. CDR3 amino acids: CAWSGSGYYEQYL. CDR3 DNA: TGTGCCTGGAGTGGATCTGGATACTACGAGCAGTACCTC.

This clonotype was seen ten or more times. The chain couples TRBV6-2 or TRBV6-3 to TRBJ1-5; D not resolved. Germline V CDR1 and CDR2: MNHEY, SVGEGT. The V end lost 6 bases, the J end lost 7 bases, and 19 bases lay between the germline ends. The CDR3 has 15 amino acids. CDR3 sequence reads: CASRRPGSHGQPQHF. CDR3 in DNA: TGTGCCAGCAGGCGCCCTGGGTCGCACGGCCAGCCCCAGCATTTT.

This clonotype has a handful of counts. The genes are TRBV20-1 and TRBJ1-1; no reliable D call. There are 10 residues in the CDR3. The V end lost 2 bases, the J end lost 7 bases, and 5 bases lay between the germline ends. The germline gives CDR1 DFQATT, CDR2 SNEGSKA (reference sequence). The CDR3 loop is CSARSSEAFF. In nucleotides, the CDR3 is TGCAGTGCTAGATCAAGTGAAGCTTTCTTT.

The genes are TRBV3-1 and TRBJ2-7; 12 nucleotides align to TRBD1. Per the germline V gene, CDR1 is LGHDT and CDR2 is YNNKEL (reference sequence). CDR3 size: 16 residues. The V and J ends lost 4 bases and 6 bases, in that order; junction bases with no gene match: 10. This chain's CDR3 is CASSRLPGQGASEQYF. The CDR3 coding sequence is TGTGCCAGCAGCCGTCTCCCGGGACAGGGGGCCTCCGAGCAGTACTTC.

This clonotype was counted many times. This chain joins TRBV11-2 and TRBJ2-5; 7 bases line up with TRBD2. The germline CDR1 and CDR2 sequences are SGHAT and FQNNGV. This CDR3 region has 19 residues. The junction had 15 bases not matched to a gene; V was cut back by 0 bases and J by 2 bases. In nucleotides, the CDR3 is TGTGCCAGCAGCTTAGATGTTGGGGAGTCGGGAGGAAGGCAAGAGACCCAGTACTTC. This sequence encodes CASSLDVGESGGRQETQYF. The full variable domain, its missing parts supplied by reference TRBV11-2 and TRBJ2-5, is EAGVAQSPRYKIIEKRQSVAFWCNPISGHATLYWYQQILGQGPKLLIQFQNNGVVDDSQLPKDRFSAERLKGVDSTLKIQPAKLEDSAVYLCASSLDVGESGGRQETQYFGPGTRLLVL.